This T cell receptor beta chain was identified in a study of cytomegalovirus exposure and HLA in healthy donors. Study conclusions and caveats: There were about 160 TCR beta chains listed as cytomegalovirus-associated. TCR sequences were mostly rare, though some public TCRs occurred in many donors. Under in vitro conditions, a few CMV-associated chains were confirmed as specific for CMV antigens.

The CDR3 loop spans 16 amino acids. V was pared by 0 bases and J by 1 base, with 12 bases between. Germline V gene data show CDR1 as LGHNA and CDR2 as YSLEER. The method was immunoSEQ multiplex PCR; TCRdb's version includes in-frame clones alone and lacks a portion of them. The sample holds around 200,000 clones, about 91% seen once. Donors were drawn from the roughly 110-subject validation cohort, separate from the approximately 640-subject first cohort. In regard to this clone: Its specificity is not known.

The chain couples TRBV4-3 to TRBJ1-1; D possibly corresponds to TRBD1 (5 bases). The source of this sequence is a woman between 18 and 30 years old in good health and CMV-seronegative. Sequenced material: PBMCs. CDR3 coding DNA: TGCGCCAGCAGCCAAGATAGGGCAGGACAGAACACTGAAGCTTTCTTT. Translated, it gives CASSQDRAGQNTEAFF.